These 21 T cell receptor beta chains were sequenced from one sample in a study of cytomegalovirus exposure and HLA in healthy donors. The method was immunoSEQ multiplex PCR; TCRdb's version includes in-frame clones alone and lacks a portion of them. The sample includes about 140,000 clones, approximately 87% of them seen just once. The sequenced material came from PBMCs. All receptors come from a man aged 18 to 30 in good health and CMV-seronegative.

The rearrangement uses TRBV7-2 and TRBJ2-7; possible D gene TRBD1, 6 bases. Germline CDR1 reads SGHTA; CDR2 reads FQGNSA. V lost 6 bases to trimming and J lost 7 bases, with 22 bases between them. The CDR3 spans 15 residues. This CDR3 reads CASSLVLAGASEQYF. Here the CDR3 DNA reads TGTGCCAGCAGTCTAGTCTTGGCAGGGGCTAGTGAGCAGTACTTC.

The V gene is TRBV6-5, the J gene TRBJ1-5, with D perhaps matching TRBD1 (5 bases). The CDR3 length is 13 residues. Deletions cut 7 bases from V and 6 bases from J, with 13 bases between. Germline values: CDR1 MNHEY, CDR2 SVGAGI. CDR3 DNA: TGTGCCAGCACCTCAGGGCCGTCTCAGCCCCAGCATTTT. Translated, it gives CASTSGPSQPQHF.

The rearrangement links TRBV11-2 to TRBJ2-7, with TRBD2 as a possible D gene (5 bases). Trimming took off 1 base at V and 7 bases at J, with 14 bases between the two ends. CDR1 SGHAT and CDR2 FQNNGV come from the germline V gene. There are 14 residues in the CDR3. The CDR3 nucleotides read TGTGCCAGCAGCTTAGTTGTGGGAGCTTCTGAGCAGTACTTC. As protein: CASSLVVGASEQYF.

V is TRBV7-2 and J is TRBJ1-5, with 7 bases lining up with TRBD1. The CDR3 sequence is 17 residues long. V was clipped by 1 base and J by 5 bases; unmatched bases: 11. CDR1 is SGHTA, CDR2 FQGNSA, per germline. The CDR3, as DNA: TGTGCCAGCAGCTTAGGAGGGCCCGGGACAGATTATCAGCCCCAGCATTTT. Translation gives CASSLGGPGTDYQPQHF. Drawing the rest from reference TRBV7-2 and TRBJ1-5, the complete variable domain is GAGVSQSPSNKVTEKGKDVELRCDPISGHTALYWYRQSLGQGLEFLIYFQGNSAPDKSGLPSDRFSAERTGGSVSTLTIQRTQQEDSAVYLCASSLGGPGTDYQPQHFGDGTRLSIL.

V is TRBV5-6 and J is TRBJ2-2; a weak D match, TRBD1 (5 bases). The CDR3 has 17 residues. V was cut by 0 bases and J by 0 bases, with 12 bases left in between. Germline V gene lookup returns CDR1 SGHDT and CDR2 YYEEEE. CDR3 loop: CASSLEGPGANTGELFF. The CDR3 region has the DNA TGTGCCAGCAGCTTGGAGGGGCCAGGCGCGAACACCGGGGAGCTGTTTTTT.

J is TRBJ2-2 and V is TRBV4-3; D is ambiguous. Germline CDR1 and CDR2: LGHNA and YSLEER. The CDR3 runs 17 residues. Trimming took 3 bases from V and 4 from J, leaving 18 bases between them. This chain's CDR3 is CASSHVRVDRVTGELFF. CDR3 coding DNA: TGCGCCAGCAGCCACGTTAGAGTTGATCGGGTCACCGGGGAGCTGTTTTTT.

The CDR3 spells CASSVLTGQNEQFF. The CDR3 region has the DNA TGTGCCAGCAGCGTATTGACAGGTCAAAATGAGCAGTTCTTC. The chain joins TRBV9 to TRBJ2-1; a weak D match, TRBD1 (6 bases). CDR1 and CDR2 (germline): SGDLS, YYNGEE. This CDR3 comprises 14 residues. The V end was cut by 1 base, the J end by 7 bases, with 12 bases between.

The rearrangement joins TRBV6-6 to TRBJ2-3, with D maybe TRBD2 (5 bases). Germline V lookup: CDR1 MNHNY, CDR2 SVGAGI (reference sequence). The CDR3 is 13 residues long. V lost 4 bases, J lost 6 bases, and 11 bases lay in between. As DNA, the CDR3 is TGTGCCAGCAGTTTACCTACGGGGGATACGCAGTATTTT. Translation gives CASSLPTGDTQYF.

The J gene is TRBJ2-7, the V gene TRBV4-1; D is undetermined. Germline-derived CDR1 and CDR2 are MGHRA and YSYEKL. This CDR3 is 15 amino acids long. V was shortened by 1 base and J by 5 bases, with 15 bases between the two germline ends. The CDR3 region is CASSQGVAEVNEQYF. The CDR3, as DNA: TGCGCCAGCAGCCAAGGTGTTGCGGAAGTGAACGAGCAGTACTTC.

This clone has only one observation. This chain connects TRBV2 to TRBJ2-3; 10 bases agree with TRBD1. Trimming cost V 6 bases and J 5 bases; bases outside gene matches: 5. This CDR3 contains 14 residues. Germline CDR1 is SNHLY and CDR2 is FYNNEI. The CDR3 coding sequence is TGTGCCAGCAGAGATCGGACAGGGGGAGATACGCAGTATTTT. Translation: CASRDRTGGDTQYF.

The chain has TRBV7-2 and TRBJ1-5; possible D gene TRBD1, 6 bases. Per germline, CDR1 SGHTA and CDR2 FQGNSA. The CDR3 extends over 15 amino acids. Trimming removed 5 bases from V and 3 bases from J, with 14 bases in between. DNA of the CDR3: TGTGCCAGCAGCCAATGGACAGCTAACAATCAGCCCCAGCATTTT. It specifies CASSQWTANNQPQHF.

The chain carries TRBV28 and TRBJ1-1; D call uncertain. The germline V gene has CDR1 MDHEN and CDR2 SYDVKM. The CDR3 runs to 14 residues. V was clipped by 2 bases and J by 2 bases, with 9 bases between them. The CDR3 loop is CASSLPEINTEAFF. The CDR3 DNA sequence: TGTGCCAGCAGTTTACCGGAGATTAACACTGAAGCTTTCTTT.

This chain connects TRBV2 to TRBJ1-3; the D gene is possibly TRBD1 (6 bases). CDR3 size: 18 residues. The germline V gene encodes CDR1 SNHLY and CDR2 FYNNEI. The germline V and J ends were trimmed by 4 bases and 0 bases, with 19 bases remaining between them. The CDR3 DNA reads TGTGCCAGCAGTGTACACAGGGAGTTCGGTGGCTCTGGAAACACCATATATTTT. It specifies CASSVHREFGGSGNTIYF.

V and J are TRBV19 and TRBJ1-1; TRBD1 agrees at 9 bases. This CDR3 comprises 14 residues. CDR1 is LNHDA and CDR2 is SQIVND in the germline V gene (reference sequence). The trim removed 8 bases at V and 2 bases at J, leaving 6 bases unmatched. The CDR3 protein is CASGGTGINTEAFF. CDR3 bases: TGTGCCAGTGGGGGGACAGGGATAAACACTGAAGCTTTCTTT.

CDR3 nucleotides: TGTGCCAGCAGTGAAGGCCCGGCGGGTACCGGGGAGCTGTTTTTT. It codes for CASSEGPAGTGELFF. The chain has TRBV2 and TRBJ2-2, with D possibly TRBD2 on 5 matching bases. Trimming stripped 1 base from V and 5 bases from J, with 11 bases between. Germline CDR1 and CDR2: SNHLY and FYNNEI. The CDR3 contains 15 residues.

The chain carries TRBV19 and TRBJ2-2; a weak D match, TRBD1 (6 bases). With 9 bases removed from V and 9 bases from J, the gap between germline ends came to 23 bases. Germline V gives CDR1 LNHDA, CDR2 SQIVND (reference sequence). This CDR3 is built from 15 residues. The CDR3 bases are TGTGCCAGCACCCGGCTCGACAGGAGTCACCGGGAGCTGTTTTTT. Protein: CASTRLDRSHRELFF.

A remark on this clone: The junction differs from germline at one of its ends, possibly a read error. The V gene is TRBV28, the J gene TRBJ1-4; D is unresolved. Germline CDR1 MDHEN, CDR2 SYDVKM. The CDR3 sequence is 12 residues long. The CDR3 coding sequence is TGTGCCAGCAGTTTATCTAAGGAAAAACTGTTTTTT. Residues: CASSLSKEKLFF.

The chain recombines TRBV5-1 with TRBJ2-3; D is unresolved. CDR1 SGHRS and CDR2 YFSETQ come from the germline V gene. This CDR3 spans 16 amino acids. V lost 1 base, J lost 2 bases, and 14 bases lay in between. CDR3: CASSLLGSLFTDTQYF. The DNA for the CDR3 is TGCGCCAGCAGCTTGTTGGGCAGTTTATTCACAGATACGCAGTATTTT.

CDR3 sequence (DNA): TGTGCCAGCAGCTTGGATGGACTAGCGACCAATGAGCAGTTCTTC. As protein: CASSLDGLATNEQFF. This sequence joins TRBV5-6 and TRBJ2-1, with 9 nucleotides matching TRBD2. The CDR3 contains 15 residues. CDR1 is SGHDT, CDR2 YYEEEE, per germline. With 0 bases clipped from V and 6 bases from J, the junction kept 4 bases outside the gene matches. The full variable domain, with the rest looked up from reference TRBV5-6 and TRBJ2-1, is DAGVTQSPTHLIKTRGQQVTLRCSPKSGHDTVSWYQQALGQGPQFIFQYYEEEERQRGNFPDRFSGHQFPNYSSELNVNALLLGDSALYLCASSLDGLATNEQFFGPGTRLTVL.

This clone appeared a single time. J is TRBJ2-3 and V is TRBV6-5; 9 bases are a match to TRBD2. The CDR3 sequence is 15 residues long. From germline, CDR1 is MNHEY and CDR2 SVGAGI. Trimming cost V 6 bases and J 4 bases; bases outside gene matches: 8. The chain's CDR3 is CASSLAGDWADTQYF. The CDR3 DNA is TGTGCCAGCAGCTTAGCGGGAGATTGGGCAGATACGCAGTATTTT.

This chain joins TRBV30 and TRBJ2-1, with D possibly matching TRBD2 (7 bases). Germline V lookup: CDR1 GTSNPN, CDR2 SVGIG (reference sequence). V shed 0 bases and J shed 10 bases, with 13 bases lying between them. CDR3 length: 13 residues. Here the CDR3 reads CAWSVGGRAEQFF. CDR3 DNA sequence: TGTGCCTGGAGTGTAGGGGGGAGGGCCGAGCAGTTCTTC.